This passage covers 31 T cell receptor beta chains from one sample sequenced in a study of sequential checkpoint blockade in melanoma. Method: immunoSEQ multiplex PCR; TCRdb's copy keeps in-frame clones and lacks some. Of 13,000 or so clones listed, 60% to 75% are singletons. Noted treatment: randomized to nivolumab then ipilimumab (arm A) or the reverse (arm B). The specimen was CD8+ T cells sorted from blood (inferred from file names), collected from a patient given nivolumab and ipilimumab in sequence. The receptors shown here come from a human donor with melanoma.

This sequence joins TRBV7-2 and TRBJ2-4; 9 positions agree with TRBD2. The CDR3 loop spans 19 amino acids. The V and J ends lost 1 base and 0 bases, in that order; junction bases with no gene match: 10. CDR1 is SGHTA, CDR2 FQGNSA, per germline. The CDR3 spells CASSLGMAGGSLAKNIQYF. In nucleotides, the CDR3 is TGTGCCAGCAGCTTAGGAATGGCGGGGGGGTCCCTAGCCAAAAACATTCAGTACTTC.

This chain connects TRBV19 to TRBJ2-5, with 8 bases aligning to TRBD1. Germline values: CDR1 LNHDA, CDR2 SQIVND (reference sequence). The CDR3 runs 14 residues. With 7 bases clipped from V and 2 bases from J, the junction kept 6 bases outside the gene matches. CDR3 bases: TGTGCCAGTACAGGGGGCGTAAGGCAAGAGACCCAGTACTTC. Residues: CASTGGVRQETQYF.

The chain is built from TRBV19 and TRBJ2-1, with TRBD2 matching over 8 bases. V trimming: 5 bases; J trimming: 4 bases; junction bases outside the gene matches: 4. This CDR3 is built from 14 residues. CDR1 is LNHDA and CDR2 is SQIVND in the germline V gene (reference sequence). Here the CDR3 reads CASSSSGQYNEQFF. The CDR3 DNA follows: TGTGCCAGTAGTTCTAGCGGGCAATACAATGAGCAGTTCTTC.

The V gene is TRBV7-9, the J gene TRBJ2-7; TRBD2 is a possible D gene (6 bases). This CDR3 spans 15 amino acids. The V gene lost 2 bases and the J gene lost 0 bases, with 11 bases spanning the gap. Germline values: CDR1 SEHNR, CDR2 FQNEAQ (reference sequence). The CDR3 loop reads CASSLPGRSSYEQYF. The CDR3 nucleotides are TGTGCCAGCAGCTTACCAGGGAGGAGCTCCTACGAGCAGTACTTC.

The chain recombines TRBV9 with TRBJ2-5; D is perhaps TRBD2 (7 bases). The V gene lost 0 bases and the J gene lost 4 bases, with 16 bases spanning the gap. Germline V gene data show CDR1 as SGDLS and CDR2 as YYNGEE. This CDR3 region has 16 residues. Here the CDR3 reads CASSVDVGGPLETQYF. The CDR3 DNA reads TGTGCCAGCAGCGTAGACGTGGGGGGGCCTTTAGAGACCCAGTACTTC.

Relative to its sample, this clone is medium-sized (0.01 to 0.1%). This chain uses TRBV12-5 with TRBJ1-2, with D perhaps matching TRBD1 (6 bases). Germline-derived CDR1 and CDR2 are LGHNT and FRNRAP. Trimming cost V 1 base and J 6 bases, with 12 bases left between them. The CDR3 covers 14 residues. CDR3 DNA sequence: TGTGCTAGTGGTTTGGGAGGGGGTCCGGATGGCTACACCTTC. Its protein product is CASGLGGGPDGYTF.

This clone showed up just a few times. CDR3 coding DNA: TGTGCCAGCAGCTTAGGCGGGGGGCAGGGAGATACGCAGTATTTT. It encodes CASSLGGGQGDTQYF. This chain connects TRBV7-6 to TRBJ2-3; 8 bases fit TRBD2. With V trimmed by 1 base and J by 5 bases, 5 bases remained unmatched. Per the germline V gene, CDR1 is SGHVS and CDR2 is FNYEAQ. The CDR3 runs 15 residues.

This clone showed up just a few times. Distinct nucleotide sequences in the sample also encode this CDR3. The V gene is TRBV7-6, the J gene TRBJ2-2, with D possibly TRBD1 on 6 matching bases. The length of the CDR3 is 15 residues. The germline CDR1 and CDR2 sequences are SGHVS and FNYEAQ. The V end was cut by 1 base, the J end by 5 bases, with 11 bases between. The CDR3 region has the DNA TGTGCCAGCAGCTTAGGGACAGCACCAACCGGGGAGCTGTTTTTT. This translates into CASSLGTAPTGELFF.

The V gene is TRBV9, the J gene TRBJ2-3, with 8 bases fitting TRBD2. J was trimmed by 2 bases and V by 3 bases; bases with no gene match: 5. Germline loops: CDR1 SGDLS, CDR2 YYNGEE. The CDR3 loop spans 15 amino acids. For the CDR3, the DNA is TGTGCCAGCAGCGGAGCTAGCGGGCCCACAGATACGCAGTATTTT. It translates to CASSGASGPTDTQYF.

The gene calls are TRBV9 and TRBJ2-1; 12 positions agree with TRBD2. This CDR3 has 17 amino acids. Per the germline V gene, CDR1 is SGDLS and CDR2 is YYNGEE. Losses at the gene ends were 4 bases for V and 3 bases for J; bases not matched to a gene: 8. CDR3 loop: CASSSPLAGGVYNEQFF. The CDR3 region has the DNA TGTGCCAGCAGCTCACCGCTAGCGGGAGGGGTCTACAATGAGCAGTTCTTC.

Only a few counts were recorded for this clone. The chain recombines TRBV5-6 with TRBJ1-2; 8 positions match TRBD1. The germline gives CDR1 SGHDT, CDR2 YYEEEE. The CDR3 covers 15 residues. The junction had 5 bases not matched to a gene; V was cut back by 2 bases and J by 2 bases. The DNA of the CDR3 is TGTGCCAGCAGCTTCTACGGGACAGGCAACTATGGCTACACCTTC. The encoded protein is CASSFYGTGNYGYTF.

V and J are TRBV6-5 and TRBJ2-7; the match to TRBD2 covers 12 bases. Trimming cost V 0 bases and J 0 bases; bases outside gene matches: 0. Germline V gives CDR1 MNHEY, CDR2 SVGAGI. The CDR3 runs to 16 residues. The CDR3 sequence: CASSYSTSGGSYEQYF. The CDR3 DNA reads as TGTGCCAGCAGTTACTCGACTAGCGGGGGCTCCTACGAGCAGTACTTC.

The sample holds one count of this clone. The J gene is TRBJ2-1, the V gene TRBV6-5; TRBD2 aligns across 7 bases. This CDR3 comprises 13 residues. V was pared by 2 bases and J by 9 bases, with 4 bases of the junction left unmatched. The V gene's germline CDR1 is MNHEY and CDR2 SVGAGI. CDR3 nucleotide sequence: TGTGCCAGCAGTTACGGGACTACCGGTGAGCAGTTCTTC. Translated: CASSYGTTGEQFF.

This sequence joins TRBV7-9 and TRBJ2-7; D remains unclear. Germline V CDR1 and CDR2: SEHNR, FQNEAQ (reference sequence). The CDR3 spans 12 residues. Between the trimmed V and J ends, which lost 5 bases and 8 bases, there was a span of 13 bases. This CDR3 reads CASSPSQAKQYF. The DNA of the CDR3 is TGTGCCAGCAGCCCATCCCAGGCCAAGCAGTACTTC.

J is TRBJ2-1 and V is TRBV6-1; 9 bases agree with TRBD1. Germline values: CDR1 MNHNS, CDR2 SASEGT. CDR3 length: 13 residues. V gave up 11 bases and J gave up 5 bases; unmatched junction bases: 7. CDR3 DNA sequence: TGTGCCGGCCGGGACAGGGCACACAATGAGCAGTTCTTC. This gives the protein CAGRDRAHNEQFF.

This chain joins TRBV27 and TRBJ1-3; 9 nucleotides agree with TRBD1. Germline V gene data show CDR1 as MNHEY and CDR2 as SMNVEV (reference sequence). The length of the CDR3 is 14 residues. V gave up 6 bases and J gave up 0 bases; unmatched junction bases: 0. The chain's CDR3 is CASRGQGSGNTIYF. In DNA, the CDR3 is TGTGCCAGCAGGGGACAGGGCTCTGGAAACACCATATATTTT.

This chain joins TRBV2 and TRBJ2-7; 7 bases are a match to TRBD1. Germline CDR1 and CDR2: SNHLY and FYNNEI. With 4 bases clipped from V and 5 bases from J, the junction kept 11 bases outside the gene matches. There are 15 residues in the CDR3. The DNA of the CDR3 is TGTGCCAGCAGTGGGTCGACAGGGCTAATCGACGAGCAGTACTTC. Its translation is CASSGSTGLIDEQYF. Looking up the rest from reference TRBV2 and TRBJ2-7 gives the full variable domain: EPEVTQTPSHQVTQMGQEVILRCVPISNHLYFYWYRQILGQKVEFLVSFYNNEISEKSEIFDDQFSVERPDGSNFTLKIRSTKLEDSAMYFCASSGSTGLIDEQYFGPGTRLTVT.

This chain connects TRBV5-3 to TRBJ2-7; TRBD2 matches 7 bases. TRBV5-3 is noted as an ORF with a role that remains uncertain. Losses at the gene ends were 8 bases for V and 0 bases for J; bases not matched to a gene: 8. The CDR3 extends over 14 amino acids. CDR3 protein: CASQEGLSSYEQYF. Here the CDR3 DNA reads TGTGCCAGCCAAGAGGGACTAAGCTCCTACGAGCAGTACTTC.

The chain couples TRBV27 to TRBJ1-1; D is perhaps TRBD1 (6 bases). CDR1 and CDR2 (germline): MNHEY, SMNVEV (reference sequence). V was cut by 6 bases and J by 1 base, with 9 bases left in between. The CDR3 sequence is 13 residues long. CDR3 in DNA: TGTGCCAGCAGGGGGGGGCGGAACACTGAAGCTTTCTTT. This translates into CASRGGRNTEAFF.

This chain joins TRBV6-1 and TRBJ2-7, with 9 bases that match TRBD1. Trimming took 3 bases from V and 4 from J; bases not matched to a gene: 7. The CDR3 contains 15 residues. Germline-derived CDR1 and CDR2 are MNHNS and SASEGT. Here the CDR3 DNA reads TGTGCCAGCAGTGAGGGACAGGGAGCCGATTACGAGCAGTACTTC. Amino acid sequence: CASSEGQGADYEQYF.

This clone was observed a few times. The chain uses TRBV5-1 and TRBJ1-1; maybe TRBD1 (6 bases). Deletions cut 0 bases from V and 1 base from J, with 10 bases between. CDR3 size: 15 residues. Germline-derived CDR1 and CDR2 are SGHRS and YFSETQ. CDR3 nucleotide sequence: TGCGCCAGCAGCTTGGATACAGGGCGGAACACTGAAGCTTTCTTT. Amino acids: CASSLDTGRNTEAFF.

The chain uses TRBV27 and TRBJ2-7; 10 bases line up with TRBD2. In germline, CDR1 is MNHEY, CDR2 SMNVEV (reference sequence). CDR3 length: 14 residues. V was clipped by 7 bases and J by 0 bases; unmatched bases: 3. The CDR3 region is CASNPSGSSYEQYF. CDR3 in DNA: TGTGCCAGCAACCCTAGCGGGAGCTCCTACGAGCAGTACTTC.

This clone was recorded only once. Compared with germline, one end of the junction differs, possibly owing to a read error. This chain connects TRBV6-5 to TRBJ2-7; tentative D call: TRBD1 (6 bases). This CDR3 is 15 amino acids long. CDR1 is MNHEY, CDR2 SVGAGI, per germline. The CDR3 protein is CVSSYGQGSSYEQYF. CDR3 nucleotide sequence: TGTGTCAGCAGTTACGGGCAGGGGAGCTCCTACGAGCAGTACTTC.

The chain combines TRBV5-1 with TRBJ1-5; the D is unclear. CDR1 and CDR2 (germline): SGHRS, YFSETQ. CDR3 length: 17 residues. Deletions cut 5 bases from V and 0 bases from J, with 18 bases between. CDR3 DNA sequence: TGCGCCAGCAGATATTCGTTATCGGAGAATAGCAATCAGCCCCAGCATTTT. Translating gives CASRYSLSENSNQPQHF.

CDR3 nucleotides: TGTGCCAGCAGCCTGAACAGGGGGCTGGACTACGAGCAGTACTTC. Protein product: CASSLNRGLDYEQYF. The gene calls are TRBV4-2 and TRBJ2-5, with 9 bases that match TRBD1. The J call could be wrong; TRBJ2-7 is a better fit for the DNA end. This CDR3 region has 15 residues. Germline CDR1 LGHNA, CDR2 YNFKEQ.

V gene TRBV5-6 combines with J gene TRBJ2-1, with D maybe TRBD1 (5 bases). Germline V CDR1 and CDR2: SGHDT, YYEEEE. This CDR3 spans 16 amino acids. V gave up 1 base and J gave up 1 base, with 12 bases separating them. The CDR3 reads CASSLSLRQSYNEQFF. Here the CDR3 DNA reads TGTGCCAGCAGCTTGTCCCTTCGACAGTCCTACAATGAGCAGTTCTTC. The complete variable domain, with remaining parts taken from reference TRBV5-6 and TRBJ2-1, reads DAGVTQSPTHLIKTRGQQVTLRCSPKSGHDTVSWYQQALGQGPQFIFQYYEEEERQRGNFPDRFSGHQFPNYSSELNVNALLLGDSALYLCASSLSLRQSYNEQFFGPGTRLTVL.

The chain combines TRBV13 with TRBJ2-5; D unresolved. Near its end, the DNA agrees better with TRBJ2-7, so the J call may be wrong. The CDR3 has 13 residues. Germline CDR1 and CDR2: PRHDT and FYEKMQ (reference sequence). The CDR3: CASSPGPPNEQYF. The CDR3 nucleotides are TGTGCCAGCAGCCCCGGTCCCCCGAACGAGCAGTACTTC.

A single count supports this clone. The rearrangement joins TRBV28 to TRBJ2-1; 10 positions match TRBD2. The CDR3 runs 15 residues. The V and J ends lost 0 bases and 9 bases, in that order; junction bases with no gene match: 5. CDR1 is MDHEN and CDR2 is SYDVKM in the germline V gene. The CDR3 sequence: CASSLWASGSGEQFF. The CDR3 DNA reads TGTGCCAGCAGTTTATGGGCTAGCGGGAGCGGTGAGCAGTTCTTC.

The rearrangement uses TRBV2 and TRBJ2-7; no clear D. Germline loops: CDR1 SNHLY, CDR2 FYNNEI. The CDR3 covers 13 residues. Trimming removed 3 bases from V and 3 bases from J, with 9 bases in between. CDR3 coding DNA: TGTGCCAGCAGTGAGGTAGCTTTCTACGAGCAGTACTTC. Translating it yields CASSEVAFYEQYF. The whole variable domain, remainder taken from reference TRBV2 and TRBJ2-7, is EPEVTQTPSHQVTQMGQEVILRCVPISNHLYFYWYRQILGQKVEFLVSFYNNEISEKSEIFDDQFSVERPDGSNFTLKIRSTKLEDSAMYFCASSEVAFYEQYFGPGTRLTVT.

This CDR3 is CASGGGRMTTNEKLFF. CDR3 DNA sequence: TGTGCCAGCGGGGGGGGACGGATGACAACTAATGAAAAACTGTTTTTT. The chain recombines TRBV28 with TRBJ1-4; a weak D match, TRBD1 (5 bases). Trimming cost V 8 bases and J 0 bases, with 16 bases left between them. From germline, CDR1 is MDHEN and CDR2 SYDVKM. The CDR3 sequence is 16 residues long.

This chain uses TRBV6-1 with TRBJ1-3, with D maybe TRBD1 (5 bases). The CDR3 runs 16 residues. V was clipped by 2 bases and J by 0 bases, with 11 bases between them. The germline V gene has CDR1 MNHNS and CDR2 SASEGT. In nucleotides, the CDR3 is TGTGCCAGCAGTGAAATGGGGCTGAGCTCTGGAAACACCATATATTTT. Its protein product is CASSEMGLSSGNTIYF.